The present T cell receptor (beta chain) was sequenced within a study of control samples from healthy donors and cancer patients. This clone was counted once. This table comes from immunoSEQ multiplex PCR, and its TCRdb copy is limited to in-frame clones, with some not included. The sample has about 130,000 clones; about 95% are singletons. The germline CDR1 and CDR2 sequences are MNHEY and SVGEGT. This CDR3 region has 15 residues. With 5 bases clipped from V and 3 bases from J, the junction kept 5 bases outside the gene matches. The sequenced sample consisted of blood. This chain connects TRBV6-2 or TRBV6-3 to TRBJ2-7, with 12 bases matching TRBD1. The source is a man younger than 40 in good health. The CDR3 region is CASSRGTGGFYEQYF. The CDR3 DNA reads as TGTGCCAGCAGTAGGGGGACAGGGGGCTTCTACGAGCAGTACTTC.